This T cell receptor beta chain was retrieved from a study of technical replicates of blood from a few donors. The assay was immunoSEQ multiplex PCR, and TCRdb's table has in-frame clones only and misses some. The sample consists of around 72,000 clones, around 91% of them appearing once. The length of the CDR3 is 13 residues. Trimming at V came to 8 bases and at J to 3 bases, leaving 6 bases not matched to a gene. In germline, CDR1 is SNHLY, CDR2 FYNNEI. What was sequenced was T cells isolated from PBMCs. V and J are TRBV2 and TRBJ2-7; TRBD2 aligns across 8 bases. This clonotype was sampled from a human donor in good health. Some clones in this sample may be carry-over from other donors' samples. The chain's CDR3 is CASQLSGNYEQYF. DNA for the CDR3: TGTGCCAGCCAACTTAGCGGGAACTACGAGCAGTACTTC.